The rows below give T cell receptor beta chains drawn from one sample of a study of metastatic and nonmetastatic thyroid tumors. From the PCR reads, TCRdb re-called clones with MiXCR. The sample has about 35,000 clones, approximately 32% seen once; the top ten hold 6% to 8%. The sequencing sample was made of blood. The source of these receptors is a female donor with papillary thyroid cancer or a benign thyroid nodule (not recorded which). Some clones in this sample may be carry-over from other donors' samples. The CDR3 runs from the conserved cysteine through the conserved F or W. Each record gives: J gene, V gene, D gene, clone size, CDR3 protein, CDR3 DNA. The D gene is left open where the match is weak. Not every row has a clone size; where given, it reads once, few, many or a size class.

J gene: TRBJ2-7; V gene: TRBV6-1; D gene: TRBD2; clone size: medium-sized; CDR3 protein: CATAVAGGLSSYEQYF; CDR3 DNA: TGTGCCACCGCCGTAGCGGGGGGTTTATCCTCCTACGAGCAGTACTTC
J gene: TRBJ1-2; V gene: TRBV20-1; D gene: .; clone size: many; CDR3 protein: CSARDYSGYTF; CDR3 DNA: TGCAGTGCTAGAGATTATAGCGGCTACACCTTC
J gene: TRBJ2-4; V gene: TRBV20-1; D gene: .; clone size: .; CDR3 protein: CSARGGVAKNIQDF; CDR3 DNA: TGCAGTGCTAGGGGTGGGGTGGCCAAAAACATTCAGGACTTC
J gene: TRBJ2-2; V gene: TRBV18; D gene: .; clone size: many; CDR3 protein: CASSESVTANTGELFF; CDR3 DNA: TGTGCCAGCTCAGAGTCCGTGACAGCTAACACCGGGGAGCTGTTTTTT
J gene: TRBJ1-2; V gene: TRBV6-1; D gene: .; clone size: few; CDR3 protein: CASSPRTANYGYTF; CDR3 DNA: TGTGCCAGCAGCCCCAGGACGGCTAACTATGGCTACACCTTC
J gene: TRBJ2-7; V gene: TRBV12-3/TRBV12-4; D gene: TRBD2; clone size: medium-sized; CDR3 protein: CASRKSGSRYEQYF; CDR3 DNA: TGTGCCAGCAGGAAAAGCGGGAGTAGATACGAGCAGTACTTC
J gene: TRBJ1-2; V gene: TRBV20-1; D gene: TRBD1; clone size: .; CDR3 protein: CSASGTGGHYGYTF; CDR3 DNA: TGCAGTGCTAGTGGAACAGGGGGGCACTATGGCTACACCTTC
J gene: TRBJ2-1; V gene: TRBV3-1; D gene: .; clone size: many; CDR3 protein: CASIGIHNEQFF; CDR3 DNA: TGTGCCAGCATAGGGATCCACAATGAGCAGTTCTTC
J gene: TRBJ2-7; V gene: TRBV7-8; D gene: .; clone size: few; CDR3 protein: CASSDRGGQEQYF; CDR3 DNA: TGTGCCAGCAGCGATCGCGGGGGCCAGGAGCAGTACTTC
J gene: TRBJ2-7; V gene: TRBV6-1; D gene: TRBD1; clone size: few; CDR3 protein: CASSVGTVSYEQYF; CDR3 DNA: TGTGCCAGCAGTGTAGGGACAGTCTCCTACGAGCAGTACTTC
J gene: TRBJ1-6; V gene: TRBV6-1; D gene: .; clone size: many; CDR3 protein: CASSPGTYNSPLHF; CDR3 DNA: TGTGCCAGCAGCCCAGGCACGTATAATTCACCCCTCCACTTT
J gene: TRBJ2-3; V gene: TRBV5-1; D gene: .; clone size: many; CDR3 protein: CASSLGDTQYF; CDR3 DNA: TGCGCCAGCAGCTTGGGCGATACGCAGTATTTT
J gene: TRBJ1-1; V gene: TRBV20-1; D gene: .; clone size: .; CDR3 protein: CSAIDPTRRLNTEAFF; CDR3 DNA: TGCAGTGCTATAGATCCGACAAGGCGCCTGAACACTGAAGCTTTCTTT
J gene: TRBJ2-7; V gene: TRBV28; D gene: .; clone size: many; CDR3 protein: CASSRPWEQYF; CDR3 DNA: TGTGCCAGCAGTCGTCCATGGGAGCAGTACTTC
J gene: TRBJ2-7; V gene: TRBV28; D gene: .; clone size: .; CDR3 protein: CASSSTTSWKRVTYEQYF; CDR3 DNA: TGTGCCAGCAGTTCCACCACCTCGTGGAAGCGGGTTACCTACGAGCAGTACTTC
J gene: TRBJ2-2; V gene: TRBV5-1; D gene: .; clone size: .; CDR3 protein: CASSSGVGATGELFF; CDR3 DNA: TGCGCCAGCAGCAGTGGGGTAGGGGCCACCGGGGAGCTGTTTTTT
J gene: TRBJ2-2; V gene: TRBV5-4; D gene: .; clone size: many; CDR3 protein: CASSLRLSVNTGELFF; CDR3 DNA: TGCGCCAGCAGCTTACGACTATCTGTGAACACCGGGGAGCTGTTTTTT
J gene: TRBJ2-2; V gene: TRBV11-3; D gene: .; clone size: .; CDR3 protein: CASSSRGNTGELFF; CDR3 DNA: TGTGCCAGCAGCTCCCGGGGAAACACCGGGGAGCTGTTTTTT
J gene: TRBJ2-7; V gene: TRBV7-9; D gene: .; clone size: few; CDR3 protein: CASSQNFYEQYF; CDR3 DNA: TGTGCCAGCAGTCAGAACTTCTACGAGCAGTACTTC
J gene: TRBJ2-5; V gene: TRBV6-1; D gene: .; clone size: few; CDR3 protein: CASSTREPQETQYF; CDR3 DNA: TGTGCCAGCAGCACGCGGGAACCTCAAGAGACCCAGTACTTC
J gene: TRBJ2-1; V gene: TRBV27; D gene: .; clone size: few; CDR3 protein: CASTLRGPRNEQFF; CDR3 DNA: TGTGCCAGCACCCTGAGAGGGCCTAGGAATGAGCAGTTCTTC
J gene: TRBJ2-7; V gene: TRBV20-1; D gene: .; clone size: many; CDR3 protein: CSARPSTRSHYEQYF; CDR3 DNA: TGCAGTGCTAGGCCGTCTACGCGGAGCCACTACGAGCAGTACTTC
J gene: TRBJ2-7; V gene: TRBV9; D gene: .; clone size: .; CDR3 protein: CASSVADRTHYEQHF; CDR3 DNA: TGTGCCAGCAGCGTAGCGGACCGAACCCACTACGAGCAGCACTTC
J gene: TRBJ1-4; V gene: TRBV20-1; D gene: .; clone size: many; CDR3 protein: CSASSGGDEKLFF; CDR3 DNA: TGCAGTGCTAGTTCGGGGGGGGATGAAAAACTGTTTTTT
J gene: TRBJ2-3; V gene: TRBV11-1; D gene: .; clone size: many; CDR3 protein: CASSSPSGVTDTQYF; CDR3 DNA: TGTGCCAGCAGCTCGCCCTCTGGGGTCACAGATACGCAGTATTTT
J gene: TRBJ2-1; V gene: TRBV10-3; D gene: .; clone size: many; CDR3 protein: CAISEDQLTYNEQFF; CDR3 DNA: TGTGCCATCAGTGAGGACCAACTAACCTACAATGAGCAGTTCTTC
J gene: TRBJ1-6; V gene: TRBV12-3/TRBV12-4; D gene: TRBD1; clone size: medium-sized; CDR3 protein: CASSIGQGRSPLHF; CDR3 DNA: TGTGCCAGCAGTATCGGACAGGGGAGGTCACCCCTCCACTTT
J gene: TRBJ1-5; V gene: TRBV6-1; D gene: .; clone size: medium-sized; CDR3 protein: CASRMTLTRDKNQPQHF; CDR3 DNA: TGTGCCAGCAGAATGACTCTGACCCGGGACAAGAATCAGCCCCAGCATTTT
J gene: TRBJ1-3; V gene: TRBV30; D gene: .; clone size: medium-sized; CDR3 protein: CAWRKGLFSGNTIYF; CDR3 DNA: TGTGCCTGGAGAAAAGGCCTCTTCTCTGGAAACACCATATATTTT
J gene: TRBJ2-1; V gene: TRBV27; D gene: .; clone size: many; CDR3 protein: CASREARGEQFF; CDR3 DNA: TGTGCCAGCAGAGAAGCACGGGGTGAGCAGTTCTTC
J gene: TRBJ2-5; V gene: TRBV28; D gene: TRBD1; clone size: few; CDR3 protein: CASSTGQGGETQYF; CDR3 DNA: TGTGCCAGCAGCACCGGACAGGGCGGGGAGACCCAGTACTTC
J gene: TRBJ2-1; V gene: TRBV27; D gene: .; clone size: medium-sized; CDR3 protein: CASSLSGASHNEQFF; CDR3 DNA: TGTGCCAGCAGTTTATCCGGGGCTAGCCACAATGAGCAGTTCTTC
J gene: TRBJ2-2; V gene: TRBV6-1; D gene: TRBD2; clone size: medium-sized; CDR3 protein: CASIRLAGHGELFF; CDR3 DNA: TGTGCCAGCATCAGACTAGCGGGGCACGGGGAGCTGTTTTTT
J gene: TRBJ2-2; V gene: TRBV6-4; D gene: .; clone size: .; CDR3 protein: CASSAGHDTGELFF; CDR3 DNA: TGTGCCAGCAGTGCTGGACATGACACCGGGGAGCTGTTTTTT
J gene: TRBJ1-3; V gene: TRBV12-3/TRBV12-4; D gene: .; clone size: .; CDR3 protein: CASSLGRVIGTGNTIYF; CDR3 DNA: TGTGCCAGCAGTTTGGGCAGGGTGATAGGTACTGGAAACACCATATATTTT
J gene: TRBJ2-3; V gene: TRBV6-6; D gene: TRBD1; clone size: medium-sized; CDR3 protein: CASSLRDRGIMASDTQYF; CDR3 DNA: TGTGCCAGCAGTCTCCGGGACAGGGGTATTATGGCTTCAGATACGCAGTATTTT
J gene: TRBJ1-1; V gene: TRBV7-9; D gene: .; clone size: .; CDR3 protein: CASSLSGSKNTEAFF; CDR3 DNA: TGTGCCAGCAGCCTTTCAGGTTCTAAGAACACTGAAGCTTTCTTT
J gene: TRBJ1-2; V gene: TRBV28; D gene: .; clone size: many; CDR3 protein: CASSSRRTGGYTF; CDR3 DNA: TGTGCCAGCAGCTCCCGCAGGACCGGCGGCTACACCTTC
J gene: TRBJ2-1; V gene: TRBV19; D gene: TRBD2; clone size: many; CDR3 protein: CASSIGSGSVTEQFF; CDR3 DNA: TGTGCCAGTAGTATTGGTAGCGGGAGTGTCACTGAGCAGTTCTTC
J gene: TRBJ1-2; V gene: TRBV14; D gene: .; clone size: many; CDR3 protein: CASSLEQGMSYTF; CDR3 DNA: TGTGCCAGCAGCCTAGAACAGGGAATGAGCTACACCTTC
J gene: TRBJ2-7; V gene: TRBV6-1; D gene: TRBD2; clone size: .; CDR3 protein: CASAWTSGNYEQYF; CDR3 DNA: TGTGCCAGCGCCTGGACTAGCGGGAACTACGAGCAGTACTTC
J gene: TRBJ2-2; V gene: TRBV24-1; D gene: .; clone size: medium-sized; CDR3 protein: CATKKNGELFF; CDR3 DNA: TGTGCCACCAAGAAAAACGGGGAGCTGTTTTTT
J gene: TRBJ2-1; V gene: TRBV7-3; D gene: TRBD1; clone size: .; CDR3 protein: CASSSPTGHEQFF; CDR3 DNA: TGTGCCAGCAGTTCCCCGACAGGGCATGAGCAGTTCTTC
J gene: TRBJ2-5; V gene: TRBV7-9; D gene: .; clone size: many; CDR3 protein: CASTPGAYGGKETQYF; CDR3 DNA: TGTGCCAGCACCCCAGGGGCTTACGGGGGGAAAGAGACCCAGTACTTC
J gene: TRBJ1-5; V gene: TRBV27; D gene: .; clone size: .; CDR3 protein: CASSTKIFGRRHQPQHF; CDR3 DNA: TGTGCCAGCAGTACAAAGATTTTTGGAAGACGCCATCAGCCCCAGCATTTT
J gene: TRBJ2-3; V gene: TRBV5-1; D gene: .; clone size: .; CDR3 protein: CASSLGVEDTQYF; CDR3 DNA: TGCGCCAGCAGCTTAGGAGTGGAGGATACGCAGTATTTT
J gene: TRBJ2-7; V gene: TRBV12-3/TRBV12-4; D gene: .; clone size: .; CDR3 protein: CASSLARNYEQYF; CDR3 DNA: TGTGCCAGCAGTTTGGCCAGGAACTACGAGCAGTACTTC